The 30 T cell receptor beta chains presented below share a single source sample, sequenced in a study of T cells expressing NK-cell markers. TCRdb reanalyzed the 5' RACE reads, giving one entry per CDR3 protein sequence and no DNA. This table holds 500,000 or so distinct CDR3 sequences. The sequencing input was blood T cells: a sorted CD56 or NKG2C T cell subset, CD4+ or CD8+ T cells, or bulk PBMC T cells (not recorded which). These receptors were obtained from a man between 18 and 35 years old in good health.

This chain connects TRBV20-1 to TRBJ1-3; without DNA, the TCRdb call of TRBD1 cannot be checked. Germline-derived CDR1 and CDR2 are DFQATT and SNEGSKA (reference sequence). The CDR3 covers 15 residues. The CDR3 is CSASPGQDSGNTIYF.

J is TRBJ2-5 and V is TRBV11-1. This CDR3 is built from 13 residues. The V gene's germline CDR1 is SGHAT and CDR2 FQDESV (reference sequence). The CDR3 loop is CASSPAGAQTQYF.

The rearrangement uses TRBV20-1 and TRBJ2-5; TCRdb lists TRBD2, though no DNA is available to test this call. Germline assignment: CDR1 DFQATT and CDR2 SNEGSKA (reference sequence). This CDR3 has 14 amino acids. CDR3 region: CSAQRLVLQETQYF.

The chain joins TRBV6-1 to TRBJ2-7; the TRBD1 assignment by TCRdb is unverifiable without DNA. The germline CDR1 and CDR2 sequences are MNHNS and SASEGT. The CDR3 has 16 amino acids. CDR3: CASSLKTGGLTYEQYF.

The chain carries TRBV10-2 and TRBJ1-4; as DNA is missing, the TRBD1 call by TCRdb cannot be tested. Germline CDR1 is WSHSY and CDR2 is SAAADI. The CDR3 spans 13 residues. CDR3 region: CASRQGINEKLFF.

This rearrangement joins TRBV7-6 to TRBJ2-5; the D call from TCRdb, TRBD2, cannot be confirmed without DNA. The CDR3 consists of 17 residues. Germline-derived CDR1 and CDR2 are SGHVS and FNYEAQ. Here the CDR3 reads CASSATPWTSAEETQYF.

V and J are TRBV13 and TRBJ2-7; absent DNA, TCRdb's TRBD2 call cannot be checked. Germline lookup yields CDR1 PRHDT and CDR2 FYEKMQ (reference sequence). CDR3 size: 16 residues. CDR3 loop: CASSLVRLAGSNEQYF.

The chain employs TRBV20-1 and TRBJ2-3; without DNA, the TCRdb call of TRBD2 cannot be checked. Looked up from germline, CDR1 is DFQATT and CDR2 is SNEGSKA (reference sequence). The CDR3 has 15 residues. CDR3 protein: CSASRLAGAYDTQYF.

The genes are TRBV4-2 and TRBJ2-2; TCRdb picks TRBD2, but there is no DNA to check that call. The CDR3 is 16 residues long. Germline assignment: CDR1 LGHNA and CDR2 YNFKEQ. The CDR3 sequence: CASSQERDLHTGELFF.

This CDR3 is CSVENRKGESEAFF. The chain has TRBV29-1 and TRBJ1-1; the D call of TRBD1 rests on TCRdb alone, since no DNA is present to check it. Germline CDR1 is SQVTM and CDR2 is ANQGSEA. CDR3 length equals 14 residues.

This chain uses TRBV30 with TRBJ1-3; without DNA, the TCRdb call of TRBD1 cannot be checked. Germline assignment: CDR1 GTSNPN and CDR2 SVGIG (reference sequence). The CDR3 extends over 15 amino acids. CDR3 sequence: CAWVPVSSPGNTIYF.

The rearrangement joins TRBV12-3 or TRBV12-4 to TRBJ2-7; the TCRdb D gene call, TRBD2, has no DNA to confirm it. CDR3 length: 14 amino acids. The CDR3 here is CASSLGTRRDEQYF.

This chain connects TRBV6-5 to TRBJ1-2. The CDR3 has 15 residues. The germline V gene has CDR1 MNHEY and CDR2 SVGAGI. The chain's CDR3 is CASSLANEGSHGYTF.

This chain connects TRBV10-3 to TRBJ2-3; TCRdb names TRBD1, which stays unverified in the absence of DNA. The germline V gene has CDR1 ENHRY and CDR2 SYGVKD. The CDR3 is 14 residues long. This chain's CDR3 is CAISELDTQDTQYF.

The rearrangement uses TRBV5-1 and TRBJ2-5; the TRBD1 assignment by TCRdb is unverifiable without DNA. The length of the CDR3 is 15 residues. Germline values: CDR1 SGHRS, CDR2 YFSETQ. This CDR3 is CASIPDSRYQETQYF.

The chain couples TRBV12-3 or TRBV12-4 to TRBJ2-6; TCRdb designates TRBD1, a call that cannot be tested without DNA. The CDR3 spans 15 residues. This CDR3 is CAITLQGDGANVLTF.

This rearrangement joins TRBV18 to TRBJ1-5; TCRdb reports TRBD1, a call that lacks DNA to check it against. Germline V lookup: CDR1 KGHSH, CDR2 LQKENI. The CDR3 has 16 amino acids. CDR3 sequence: CASSPAGTGGAEPQHF.

This chain links TRBV11-3 with TRBJ2-4. CDR3 length: 11 residues. From germline, CDR1 is SGHNT and CDR2 YENEEA. CDR3 sequence: CASSLDSVEYF.

This rearrangement joins TRBV4-2 to TRBJ2-1; TCRdb picks TRBD2, but there is no DNA to check that call. This CDR3 has 15 amino acids. Germline-derived CDR1 and CDR2 are LGHNA and YNFKEQ. This CDR3 reads CASSQEIAGGVEQFF.

J is TRBJ2-1 and V is TRBV12-3 or TRBV12-4. This CDR3 region has 14 residues. The CDR3 here is CASSLSGSYNEQFF.

The chain has TRBV7-6 and TRBJ2-5; absent DNA, TCRdb's TRBD2 call cannot be checked. The CDR3 covers 16 residues. The germline CDR1 and CDR2 sequences are SGHVS and FNYEAQ. The CDR3 loop reads CASSHWTSGAQETQYF.

The chain links TRBV12-3 or TRBV12-4 to TRBJ1-5; TCRdb outputs TRBD1, but without DNA this stays unchecked. The CDR3 sequence is 16 residues long. CDR3 region: CASSFSRLGGNQPQHF.

The chain combines TRBV29-1 with TRBJ2-7. This CDR3 region has 12 residues. From germline, CDR1 is SQVTM and CDR2 ANQGSEA. The CDR3 loop reads CSVTHKTYEQYF.

The chain recombines TRBV5-1 with TRBJ1-5; TCRdb outputs TRBD1, but without DNA this stays unchecked. Germline V gene data show CDR1 as SGHRS and CDR2 as YFSETQ. This CDR3 region has 14 residues. The CDR3 here is CASSLHGESTPQHF.

The chain joins TRBV5-1 to TRBJ2-1; TCRdb proposes TRBD2, but this gene call is untestable without DNA. The CDR3 sequence is 13 residues long. Germline CDR1 is SGHRS and CDR2 is YFSETQ. This chain's CDR3 is CASSPSMLNEQFF.

The chain joins TRBV20-1 to TRBJ2-1; the D call from TCRdb, TRBD1, cannot be confirmed without DNA. Germline CDR1 and CDR2: DFQATT and SNEGSKA (reference sequence). The CDR3 has 16 residues. The CDR3 protein is CSASLDRTVWLNEQFF.

V and J are TRBV5-5 and TRBJ2-3; the TRBD1 assignment by TCRdb is unverifiable without DNA. CDR1 and CDR2 (germline): SGHKS, YYEKEE (reference sequence). This CDR3 is 13 amino acids long. The CDR3 protein is CASSGTGRDTQYF.

CDR3 sequence: CSAWDRGQPQHF. The V and J genes are TRBV29-1 and TRBJ1-5; the TCRdb D gene call, TRBD1, has no DNA to confirm it. The CDR3 consists of 12 residues. Per germline, CDR1 SQVTM and CDR2 ANQGSEA. The full variable domain, completed using reference TRBV29-1 and TRBJ1-5, is SAVISQKPSRDICQRGTSLTIQCQVDSQVTMMFWYRQQPGQSLTLIATANQGSEATYESGFVIDKFPISRPNLTFSTLTVSNMSPEDSSIYLCSAWDRGQPQHFGDGTRLSIL.

The rearrangement uses TRBV10-2 and TRBJ2-1; the D call of TRBD1 rests on TCRdb alone, since no DNA is present to check it. This CDR3 spans 14 amino acids. Germline V lookup: CDR1 WSHSY, CDR2 SAAADI. The CDR3 protein is CASTTIARGDEQFF.

The chain employs TRBV25-1 and TRBJ2-1; TCRdb designates TRBD1, a call that cannot be tested without DNA. The CDR3 extends over 16 amino acids. The germline CDR1 and CDR2 sequences are MGHDK and SYGVNS. CDR3 protein: CASKGYGRGSYNEQFF.